This T cell receptor (beta chain) emerged from a study of blood T cell repertoires in COVID-19. Study in general: Nucleic acid was either cDNA or gDNA, and it came from T cells, B-cell-depleted T cells, or PBMCs.

The CDR3 contains 15 residues. Germline V gives CDR1 LNHDA, CDR2 SQIVND (reference sequence). With 3 bases clipped from V and 0 bases from J, the junction kept 5 bases outside the gene matches. On this clone: The sample has other DNA sequences that encode this CDR3 too.

The protocol was immunoSEQ multiplex PCR, while the TCRdb copy is restricted to in-frame clones and leaves out a portion. This table has around 270,000 clones, about 85% appearing once. Sequencing was done on a sample of peripheral blood. The genes are TRBV19 and TRBJ2-7; 7 bases are shared with TRBD2. The sequence was obtained from a human donor with COVID-19, enrolled during active disease. The donor label of this sample is uncertain. The CDR3 DNA follows: TGTGCCAGTAGTATCGGGGGGACGTACTCCTACGAGCAGTACTTC. Amino acid sequence: CASSIGGTYSYEQYF.